This TCR beta chain is drawn from a study of T-cell reconstitution after alpha-beta-depleted transplantation in children. Many counts were recorded for this clonotype. Its matching antigen is unknown. Library preparation (for TCRbeta) was performed with unique molecular identifiers. From the PCR reads, TCRdb called clonotypes with MiXCR, one entry per CDR3 protein. The profile shows about 300,000 distinct CDR3 sequences, about a tenth of them singletons. Study-wide results and limits: Most T-cell counts and diversity one year after the transplant came from T cells that were newly produced.

From germline, CDR1 is LNHNV and CDR2 YYDKDF (reference sequence). The CDR3 covers 15 residues. V gave up 1 base and J gave up 7 bases; unmatched junction bases: 3. The sequenced sample was PBMCs, obtained before TCRalphabeta/CD19-depleted stem cell transplant. The chain employs TRBV15 and TRBJ1-4; 10 positions match TRBD1. The origin of this receptor is a boy under two years old with acute myeloid leukemia, due to receive a stem cell transplant. CDR3: CATSRGDRGGEKLFF. CDR3 DNA: TGTGCCACCAGCAGAGGGGACAGGGGTGGTGAAAAACTGTTTTTT.